What follows describes a single T cell receptor (beta chain). Clones were read by immunoSEQ multiplex PCR, and TCRdb kept only the in-frame ones, dropping some. The repertoire has more than 1,200,000 clones, just under 99% of them found once; the top ten carry about 0.4%. CD4+ cells underwent separation, giving CD45RA+ naive and CD45RA-negative memory subsets. The sample comes from a study of shared clonotypes between healthy human individuals. The CDR3 totals 16 residues. Trimming removed 3 bases from V and 2 bases from J, with 17 bases in between. The germline gives CDR1 SGHDT, CDR2 YYEEEE. This rearrangement joins TRBV5-6 to TRBJ1-2, with D tentatively TRBD1 (6 bases). This TCR derives from a man aged 25 to 40 in good health. The sequencing input was naive CD4+ T cells sorted from blood. Subset specified: CD45RA+ positively selected. The CDR3 coding sequence is TGTGCCAGCAGCTCCCGGGGGGGCGGTCTGAACTATGGCTACACCTTC. Protein product: CASSSRGGGLNYGYTF. The full variable domain, completed using reference TRBV5-6 and TRBJ1-2, is DAGVTQSPTHLIKTRGQQVTLRCSPKSGHDTVSWYQQALGQGPQFIFQYYEEEERQRGNFPDRFSGHQFPNYSSELNVNALLLGDSALYLCASSSRGGGLNYGYTFGSGTRLTVV.